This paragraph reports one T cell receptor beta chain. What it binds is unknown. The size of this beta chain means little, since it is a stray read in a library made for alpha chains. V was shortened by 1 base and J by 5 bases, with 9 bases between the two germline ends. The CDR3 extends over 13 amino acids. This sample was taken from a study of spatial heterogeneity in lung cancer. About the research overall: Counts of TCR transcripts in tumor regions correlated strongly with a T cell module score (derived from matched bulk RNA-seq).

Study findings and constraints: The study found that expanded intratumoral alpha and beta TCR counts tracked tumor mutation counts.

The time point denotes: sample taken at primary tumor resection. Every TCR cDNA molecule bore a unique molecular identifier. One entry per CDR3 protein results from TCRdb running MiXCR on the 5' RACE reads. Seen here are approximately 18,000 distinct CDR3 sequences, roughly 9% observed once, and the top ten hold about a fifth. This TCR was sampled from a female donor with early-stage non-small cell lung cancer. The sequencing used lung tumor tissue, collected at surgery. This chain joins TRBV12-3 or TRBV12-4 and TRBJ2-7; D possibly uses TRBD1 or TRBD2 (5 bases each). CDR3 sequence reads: CASSLVSGHEQYF. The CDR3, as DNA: TGTGCCAGCAGTTTAGTTTCGGGACACGAGCAGTACTTC.